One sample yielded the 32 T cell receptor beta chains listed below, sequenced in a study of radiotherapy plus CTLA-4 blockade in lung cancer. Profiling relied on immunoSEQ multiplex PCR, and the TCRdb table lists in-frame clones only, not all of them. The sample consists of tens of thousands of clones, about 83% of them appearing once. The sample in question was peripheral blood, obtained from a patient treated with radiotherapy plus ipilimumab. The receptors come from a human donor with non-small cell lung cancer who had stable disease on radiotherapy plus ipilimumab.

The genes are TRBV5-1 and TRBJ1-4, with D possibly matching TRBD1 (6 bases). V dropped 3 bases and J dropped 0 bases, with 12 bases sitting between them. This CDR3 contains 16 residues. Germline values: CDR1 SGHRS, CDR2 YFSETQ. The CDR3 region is CASSSKGGATNEKLFF. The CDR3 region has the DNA TGCGCCAGCAGCTCCAAAGGGGGGGCAACTAATGAAAAACTGTTTTTT.

CDR3 residues: CASSDRGASGIEQYF. The CDR3 coding sequence is TGTGCCAGCAGTGATAGGGGGGCTAGCGGGATCGAGCAGTACTTC. The chain joins TRBV25-1 to TRBJ2-7; TRBD2 aligns across 9 bases. J gave up 6 bases and V 3 bases, and 9 bases lay outside the gene matches. Per germline, CDR1 MGHDK and CDR2 SYGVNS. CDR3 size: 15 residues.

CDR3 in amino acids: CASSATGAGANVLTF. The CDR3 bases are TGTGCCAGCAGTGCCACGGGGGCTGGGGCCAACGTCCTGACTTTC. The chain is built from TRBV25-1 and TRBJ2-6; D may be TRBD2 (6 bases). The CDR3 contains 15 residues. Germline V CDR1 and CDR2: MGHDK, SYGVNS. Trimming removed 4 bases from V and 2 bases from J, with 9 bases in between.

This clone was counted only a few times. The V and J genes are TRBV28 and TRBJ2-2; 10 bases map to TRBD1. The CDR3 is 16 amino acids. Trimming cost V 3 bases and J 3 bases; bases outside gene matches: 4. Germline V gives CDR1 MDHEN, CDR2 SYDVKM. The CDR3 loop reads CASSFGQGEDTGELFF. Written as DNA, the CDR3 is TGTGCCAGCAGTTTCGGACAGGGGGAAGACACCGGGGAGCTGTTTTTT.

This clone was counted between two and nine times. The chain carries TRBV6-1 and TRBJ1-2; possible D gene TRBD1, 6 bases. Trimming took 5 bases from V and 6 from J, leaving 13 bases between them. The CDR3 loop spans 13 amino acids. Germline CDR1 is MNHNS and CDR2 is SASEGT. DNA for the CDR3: TGTGCCAGCAGTAACCCCCAGGGGAATGGCTACACCTTC. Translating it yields CASSNPQGNGYTF.

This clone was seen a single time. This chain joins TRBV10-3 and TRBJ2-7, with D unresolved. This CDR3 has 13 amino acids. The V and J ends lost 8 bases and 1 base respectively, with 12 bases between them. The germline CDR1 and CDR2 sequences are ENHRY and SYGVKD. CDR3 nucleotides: TGTGCCATCTCCTCCCCAGCTTCCTACGAGCAGTACTTC. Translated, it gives CAISSPASYEQYF.

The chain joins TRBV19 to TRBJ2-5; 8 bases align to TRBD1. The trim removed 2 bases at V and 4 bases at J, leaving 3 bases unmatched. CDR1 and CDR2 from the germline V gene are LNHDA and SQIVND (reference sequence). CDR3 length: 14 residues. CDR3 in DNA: TGTGCCAGTAGTATACAGGGGGCGGGAGAGACCCAGTACTTC. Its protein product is CASSIQGAGETQYF.

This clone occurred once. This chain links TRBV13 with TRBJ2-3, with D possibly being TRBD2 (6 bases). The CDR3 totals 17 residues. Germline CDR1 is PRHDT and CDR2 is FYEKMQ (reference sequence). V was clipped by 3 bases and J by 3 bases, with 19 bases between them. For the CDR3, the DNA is TGTGCCAGCAGCTTCTCTTCCGGGAGAGGAACAACAGATACGCAGTATTTT. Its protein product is CASSFSSGRGTTDTQYF. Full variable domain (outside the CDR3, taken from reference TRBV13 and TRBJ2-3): AAGVIQSPRHLIKEKRETATLKCYPIPRHDTVYWYQQGPGQDPQFLISFYEKMQSDKGSIPDRFSAQQFSDYHSELNMSSLELGDSALYFCASSFSSGRGTTDTQYFGPGTRLTVL.

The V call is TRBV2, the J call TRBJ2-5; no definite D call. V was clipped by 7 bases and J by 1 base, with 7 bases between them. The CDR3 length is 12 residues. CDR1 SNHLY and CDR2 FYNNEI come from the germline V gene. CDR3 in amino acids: CASNVFQETQYF. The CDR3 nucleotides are TGTGCCAGCAATGTCTTCCAAGAGACCCAGTACTTC.

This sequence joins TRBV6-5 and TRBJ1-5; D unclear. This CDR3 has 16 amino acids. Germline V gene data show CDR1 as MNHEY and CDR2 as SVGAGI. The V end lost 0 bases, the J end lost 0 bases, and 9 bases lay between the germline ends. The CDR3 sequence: CASSYSKSYSNQPQHF. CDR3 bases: TGTGCCAGCAGTTACTCGAAGAGCTATAGCAATCAGCCCCAGCATTTT.

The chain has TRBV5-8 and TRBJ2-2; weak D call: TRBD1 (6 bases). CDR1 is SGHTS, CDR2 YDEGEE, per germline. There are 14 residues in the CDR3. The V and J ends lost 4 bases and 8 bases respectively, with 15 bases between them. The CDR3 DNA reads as TGTGCCAGCAGCGGGGGCCTCACTCTTGGGGAGCTGTTTTTT. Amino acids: CASSGGLTLGELFF.

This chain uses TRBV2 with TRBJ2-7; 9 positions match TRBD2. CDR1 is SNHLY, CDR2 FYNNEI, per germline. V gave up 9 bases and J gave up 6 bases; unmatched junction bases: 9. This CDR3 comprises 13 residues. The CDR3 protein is CASGGGALSEQYF. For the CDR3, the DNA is TGTGCCAGTGGCGGGGGGGCCTTGAGCGAGCAGTACTTC.

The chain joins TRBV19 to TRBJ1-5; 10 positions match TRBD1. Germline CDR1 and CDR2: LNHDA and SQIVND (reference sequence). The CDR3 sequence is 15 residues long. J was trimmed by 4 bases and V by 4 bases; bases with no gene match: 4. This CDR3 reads CASSRGTGENQPQHF. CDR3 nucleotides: TGTGCCAGTAGTAGAGGGACAGGGGAGAATCAGCCCCAGCATTTT.

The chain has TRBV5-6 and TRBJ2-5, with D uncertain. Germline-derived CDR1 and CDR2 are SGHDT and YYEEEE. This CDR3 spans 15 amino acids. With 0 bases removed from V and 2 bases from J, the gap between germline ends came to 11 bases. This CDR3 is CASSLVRGRQETQYF. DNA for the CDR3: TGTGCCAGCAGCTTGGTCCGAGGCCGACAAGAGACCCAGTACTTC.

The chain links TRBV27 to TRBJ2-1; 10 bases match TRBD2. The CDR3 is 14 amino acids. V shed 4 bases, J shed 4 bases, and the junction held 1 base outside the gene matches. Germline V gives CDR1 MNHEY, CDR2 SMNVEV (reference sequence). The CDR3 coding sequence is TGTGCCAGCAGTTCTAGCGGGGGATACAATGAGCAGTTCTTC. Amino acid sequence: CASSSSGGYNEQFF.

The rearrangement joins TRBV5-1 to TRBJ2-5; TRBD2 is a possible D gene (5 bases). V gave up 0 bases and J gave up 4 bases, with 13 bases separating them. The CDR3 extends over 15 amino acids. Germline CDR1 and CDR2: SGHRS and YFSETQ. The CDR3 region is CASSLGAEGAETQYF. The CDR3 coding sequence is TGCGCCAGCAGCTTGGGAGCCGAGGGAGCAGAGACCCAGTACTTC.

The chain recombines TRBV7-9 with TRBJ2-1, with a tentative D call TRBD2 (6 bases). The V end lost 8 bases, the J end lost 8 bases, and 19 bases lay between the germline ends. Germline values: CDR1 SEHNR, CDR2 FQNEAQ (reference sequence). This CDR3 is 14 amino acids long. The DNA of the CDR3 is TGTGCCAGCTTGGGAGGCACCACGGGCCATGAGCAGTTCTTC. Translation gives CASLGGTTGHEQFF. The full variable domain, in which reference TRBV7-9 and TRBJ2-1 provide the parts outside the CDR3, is DTGVSQNPRHKITKRGQNVTFRCDPISEHNRLYWYRQTLGQGPEFLTYFQNEAQLEKSRLLSDRFSAERPKGSFSTLEIQRTEQGDSAMYLCASLGGTTGHEQFFGPGTRLTVL.

DNA for the CDR3: TGTGCCAGCAGCTTGGCTCCCAGGGATCTAGCCAAAAACATTCAGTACTTC. Its translation: CASSLAPRDLAKNIQYF. The V call is TRBV5-5, the J call TRBJ2-4; the D gene is possibly TRBD1 (5 bases). Germline V CDR1 and CDR2: SGHKS, YYEKEE (reference sequence). V lost 0 bases, J lost 0 bases, and 13 bases lay in between. This CDR3 region has 17 residues.

This CDR3 reads CSVMTSGRALYNEQFF. CDR3 nucleotide sequence: TGCAGCGTGATGACTAGCGGGAGGGCTCTTTACAATGAGCAGTTCTTC. The rearrangement links TRBV29-1 to TRBJ2-1; 14 positions match TRBD2. Germline V gene data show CDR1 as SQVTM and CDR2 as ANQGSEA. This CDR3 region has 16 residues. V trimming: 6 bases; J trimming: 4 bases; junction bases outside the gene matches: 8.

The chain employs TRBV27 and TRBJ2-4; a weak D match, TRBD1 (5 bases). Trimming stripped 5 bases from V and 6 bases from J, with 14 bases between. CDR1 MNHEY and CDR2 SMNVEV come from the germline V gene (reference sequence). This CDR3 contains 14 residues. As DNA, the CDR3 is TGTGCCAGCAGTCTCAGAGACAGACCAAACATTCAGTACTTC. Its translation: CASSLRDRPNIQYF.

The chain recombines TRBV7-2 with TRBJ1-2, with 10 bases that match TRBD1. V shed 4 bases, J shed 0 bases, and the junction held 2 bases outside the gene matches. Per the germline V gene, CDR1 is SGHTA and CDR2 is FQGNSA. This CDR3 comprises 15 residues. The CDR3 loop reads CASSSGQGTNYGYTF. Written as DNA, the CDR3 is TGTGCCAGCAGCTCGGGACAGGGGACTAACTATGGCTACACCTTC.

The CDR3 sequence is CASSPNHPATNEKLFF. The DNA of the CDR3 is TGTGCCAGCAGCCCAAACCACCCTGCAACTAATGAAAAACTGTTTTTT. This sequence joins TRBV9 and TRBJ1-4; no clear D gene. CDR3 length: 16 residues. V was trimmed by 4 bases and J by 0 bases, leaving 13 bases between them. Germline CDR1 and CDR2: SGDLS and YYNGEE. The complete variable domain, with remaining parts taken from reference TRBV9 and TRBJ1-4, reads DSGVTQTPKHLITATGQRVTLRCSPRSGDLSVYWYQQSLDQGLQFLIQYYNGEERAKGNILERFSAQQFPDLHSELNLSSLELGDSALYFCASSPNHPATNEKLFFGSGTQLSVL.

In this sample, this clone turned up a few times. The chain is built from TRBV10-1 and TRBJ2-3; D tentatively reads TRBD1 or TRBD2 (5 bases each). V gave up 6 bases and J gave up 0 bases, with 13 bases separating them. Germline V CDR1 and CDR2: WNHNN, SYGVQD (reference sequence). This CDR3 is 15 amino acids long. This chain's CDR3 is CASRAGTSSTDTQYF. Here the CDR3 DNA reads TGCGCCAGCAGAGCAGGGACGTCTAGCACAGATACGCAGTATTTT.

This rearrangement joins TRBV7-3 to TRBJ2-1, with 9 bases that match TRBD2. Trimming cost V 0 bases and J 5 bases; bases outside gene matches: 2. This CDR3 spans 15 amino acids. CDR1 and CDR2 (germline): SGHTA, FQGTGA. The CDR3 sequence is CASSLTSGSHNEQFF. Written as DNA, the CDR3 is TGTGCCAGCAGCTTAACTAGCGGGAGCCACAATGAGCAGTTCTTC.

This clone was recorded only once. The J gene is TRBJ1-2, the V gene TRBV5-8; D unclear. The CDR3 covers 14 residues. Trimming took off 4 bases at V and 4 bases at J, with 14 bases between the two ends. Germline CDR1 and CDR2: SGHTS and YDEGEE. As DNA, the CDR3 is TGTGCCAGCAGCAAGCAGTGGGTCCCCTATGGCTACACCTTC. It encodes CASSKQWVPYGYTF.

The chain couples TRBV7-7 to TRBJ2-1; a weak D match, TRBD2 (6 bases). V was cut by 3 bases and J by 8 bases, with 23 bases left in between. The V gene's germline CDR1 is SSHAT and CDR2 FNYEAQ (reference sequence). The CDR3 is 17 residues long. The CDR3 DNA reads TGTGCCAGCAGCTTTGGGCTCCGGACGGGCGGGGATTATGAGCAGTTCTTC. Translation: CASSFGLRTGGDYEQFF.

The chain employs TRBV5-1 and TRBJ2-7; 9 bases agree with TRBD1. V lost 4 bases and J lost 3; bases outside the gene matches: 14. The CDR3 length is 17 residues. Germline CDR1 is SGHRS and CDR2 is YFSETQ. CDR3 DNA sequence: TGCGCCAGCAGCAGAGGCCCTCCGGGACAGGGCATCTACGAGCAGTACTTC. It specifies CASSRGPPGQGIYEQYF.

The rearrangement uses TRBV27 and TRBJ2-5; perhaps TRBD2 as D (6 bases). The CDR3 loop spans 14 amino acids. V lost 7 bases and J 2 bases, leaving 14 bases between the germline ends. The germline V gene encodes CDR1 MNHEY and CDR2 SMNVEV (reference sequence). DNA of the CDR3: TGTGCCAGCACCTCCCACGGGGGACAAGAGACCCAGTACTTC. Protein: CASTSHGGQETQYF.

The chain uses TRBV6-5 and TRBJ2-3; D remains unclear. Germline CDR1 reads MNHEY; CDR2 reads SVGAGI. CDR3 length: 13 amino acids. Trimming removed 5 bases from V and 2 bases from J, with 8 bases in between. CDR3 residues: CASSVGPTDTQYF. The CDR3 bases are TGTGCCAGCAGTGTAGGACCCACAGATACGCAGTATTTT.

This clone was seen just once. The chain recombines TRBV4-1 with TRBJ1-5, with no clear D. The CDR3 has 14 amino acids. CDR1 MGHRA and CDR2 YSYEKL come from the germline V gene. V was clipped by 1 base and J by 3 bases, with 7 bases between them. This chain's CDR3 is CASSQGTDNQPQHF. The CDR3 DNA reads TGCGCCAGCAGCCAAGGGACGGACAATCAGCCCCAGCATTTT.

The CDR3 protein is CASSFQAGVYNEQFF. CDR3 coding DNA: TGTGCCAGCAGCTTTCAAGCGGGGGTTTACAATGAGCAGTTCTTC. This chain links TRBV7-2 with TRBJ2-1, with TRBD2 matching over 8 bases. The CDR3 is made up of 15 amino acids. Germline CDR1 SGHTA, CDR2 FQGNSA. With V trimmed by 3 bases and J by 4 bases, 5 bases remained unmatched.

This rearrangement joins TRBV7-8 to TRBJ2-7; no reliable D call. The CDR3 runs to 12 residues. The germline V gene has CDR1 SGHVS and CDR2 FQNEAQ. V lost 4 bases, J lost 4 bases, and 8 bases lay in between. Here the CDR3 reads CASSSPGYEQYF. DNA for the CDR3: TGTGCCAGCAGCTCCCCGGGTTACGAGCAGTACTTC.